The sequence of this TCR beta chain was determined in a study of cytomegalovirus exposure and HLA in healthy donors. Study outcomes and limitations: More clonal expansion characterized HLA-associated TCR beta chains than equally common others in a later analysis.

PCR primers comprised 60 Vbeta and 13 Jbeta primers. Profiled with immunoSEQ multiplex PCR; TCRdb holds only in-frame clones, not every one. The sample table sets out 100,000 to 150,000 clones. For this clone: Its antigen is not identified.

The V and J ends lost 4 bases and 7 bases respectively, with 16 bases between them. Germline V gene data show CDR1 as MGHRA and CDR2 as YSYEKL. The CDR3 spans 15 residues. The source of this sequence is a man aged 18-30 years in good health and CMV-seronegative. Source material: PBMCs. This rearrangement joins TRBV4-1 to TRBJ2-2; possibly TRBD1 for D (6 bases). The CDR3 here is CASSRDRSRVGELFF. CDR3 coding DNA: TGCGCCAGCAGCCGCGACAGGTCTCGGGTCGGGGAGCTGTTTTTT.